The next 26 T cell receptor beta chains were all read from a single sample in a study of cytomegalovirus exposure and HLA in healthy donors. 13 Jbeta primers and 60 Vbeta primers were used for the PCR. The assay was immunoSEQ multiplex PCR, and TCRdb's table has in-frame clones only and misses some. This table holds about 190,000 clones, more than 65% found once. Sequencing was performed on PBMCs. The source is a woman in her 30s in good health and CMV-seropositive.

This clone was observed a few times. The V gene is TRBV4-2, the J gene TRBJ2-3; 11 bases are shared with TRBD2. The CDR3 sequence is 16 residues long. The germline V gene has CDR1 LGHNA and CDR2 YNFKEQ. V shed 0 bases and J 4 bases; nucleotides not matched to a gene: 3. CDR3 region: CASSQDGTSGPDTQYF. The CDR3 DNA sequence: TGTGCCAGCAGCCAAGATGGGACTAGCGGCCCAGATACGCAGTATTTT.

V usage is TRBV27 and J usage is TRBJ2-7; 7 nucleotides line up with TRBD2. Germline V gene lookup returns CDR1 MNHEY and CDR2 SMNVEV (reference sequence). Losses at the gene ends were 6 bases for V and 3 bases for J; bases not matched to a gene: 5. This CDR3 comprises 13 residues. CDR3: CASRGSGHYEQYF. DNA of the CDR3: TGTGCCAGCAGGGGTAGCGGGCACTACGAGCAGTACTTC.

This clone showed up just a few times. The rearrangement links TRBV27 to TRBJ1-3; no reliable D call. Germline values: CDR1 MNHEY, CDR2 SMNVEV (reference sequence). The CDR3 extends over 14 amino acids. The germline V and J ends were trimmed by 5 bases and 0 bases, with 8 bases remaining between them. Here the CDR3 DNA reads TGTGCCAGCAGTCCATCGGGCTCTGGAAACACCATATATTTT. Its translation: CASSPSGSGNTIYF.

CDR3 in DNA: TGCGCCAGCAGCCAAGTTGGCGACTTCCCTGGAAACACCATATATTTT. Its protein is CASSQVGDFPGNTIYF. The rearrangement links TRBV4-1 to TRBJ1-3; the D is unclear. CDR3 length: 16 residues. V lost 1 base, J lost 2 bases, and 12 bases lay in between. Per germline, CDR1 MGHRA and CDR2 YSYEKL.

The chain uses TRBV7-9 and TRBJ2-2, with a weak D call TRBD2 (5 bases). Trimming removed 4 bases at V and 6 bases at J, with 15 bases between. Germline V gene sequence: CDR1 SEHNR, CDR2 FQNEAQ (reference sequence). This CDR3 comprises 15 residues. The CDR3 coding sequence is TGTGCCAGCAGCTCGTTCGGGGAACGGGCCGGGGAGCTGTTTTTT. Protein sequence: CASSSFGERAGELFF.

The chain has TRBV5-1 and TRBJ2-1, with 8 bases identical to TRBD1. Per germline, CDR1 SGHRS and CDR2 YFSETQ. CDR3 length equals 13 residues. Losses at the gene ends were 4 bases for V and 8 bases for J; bases not matched to a gene: 5. The CDR3 bases are TGCGCCAGCAGCGGGGGGACAGGCGATGAGCAGTTCTTC. Translation gives CASSGGTGDEQFF.

This clone was seen only once. V gene TRBV4-2 combines with J gene TRBJ1-3; D is undetermined. Looked up from germline, CDR1 is LGHNA and CDR2 is YNFKEQ. The CDR3 consists of 15 residues. V lost 0 bases, J lost 4 bases, and 10 bases lay in between. In DNA, the CDR3 is TGTGCCAGCAGCCAAGATCGGGGAGTCGGAAACACCATATATTTT. This gives the protein CASSQDRGVGNTIYF.

This clone has a handful of counts. The chain combines TRBV2 with TRBJ2-1; 9 bases are shared with TRBD2. Germline values: CDR1 SNHLY, CDR2 FYNNEI. The CDR3 contains 15 residues. V lost 3 bases to trimming and J lost 7 bases; unmatched junction nucleotides: 7. In DNA, the CDR3 is TGTGCCAGCAGTGATCCTAGCGGGAACATGAATGAGCAGTTCTTC. It specifies CASSDPSGNMNEQFF.

V usage is TRBV9 and J usage is TRBJ2-1; D ambiguous. The germline CDR1 and CDR2 sequences are SGDLS and YYNGEE. CDR3 length: 14 residues. The ends were cut back, 0 bases at V and 2 bases at J, with 6 bases in the middle. The CDR3 loop is CASSVGRTYNEQFF. In DNA form, the CDR3 reads TGTGCCAGCAGCGTAGGTCGTACCTACAATGAGCAGTTCTTC.

The chain joins TRBV7-2 to TRBJ2-5; TRBD2 might be the D (6 bases). The J call is in doubt because the DNA end fits TRBJ2-7 better. The CDR3 loop spans 16 amino acids. CDR1 and CDR2 from the germline V gene are SGHTA and FQGNSA. The CDR3 loop is CASSLMGGGTFDEQYF. The CDR3 DNA follows: TGTGCCAGCAGCTTAATGGGCGGAGGGACCTTCGACGAGCAGTACTTC.

The J gene is TRBJ2-7, the V gene TRBV19; 9 bases map to TRBD2. V was clipped by 5 bases and J by 3 bases; unmatched bases: 8. The CDR3 has 15 amino acids. Germline lookup yields CDR1 LNHDA and CDR2 SQIVND (reference sequence). CDR3 nucleotides: TGTGCCAGTAGTTCGTCCGGGACTAGCCTCTACGAGCAGTACTTC. This gives the protein CASSSSGTSLYEQYF.

The genes are TRBV28 and TRBJ1-4, with D possibly matching TRBD1 (6 bases). Germline V gene sequence: CDR1 MDHEN, CDR2 SYDVKM. There are 15 residues in the CDR3. The V and J ends lost 7 bases and 6 bases respectively, with 18 bases between them. This CDR3 is CASNRAGGRDEKLFF. For the CDR3, the DNA is TGTGCCAGCAACAGGGCGGGGGGGCGAGATGAAAAACTGTTTTTT.

This clone turned up a few times. The rearrangement joins TRBV27 to TRBJ1-4, with 12 bases lining up with TRBD1. Germline CDR1 is MNHEY and CDR2 is SMNVEV (reference sequence). Losses at the gene ends were 2 bases for V and 7 bases for J; bases not matched to a gene: 2. The CDR3 is made up of 15 amino acids. CDR3 coding DNA: TGTGCCAGCAGTTTAGGGACAGGGGGCCTTGAAAAACTGTTTTTT. It yields the protein CASSLGTGGLEKLFF.

The J gene is TRBJ2-7, the V gene TRBV28; 8 bases agree with TRBD2. Germline loops: CDR1 MDHEN, CDR2 SYDVKM. This CDR3 contains 13 residues. Trimming took 9 bases from V and 6 from J; bases not matched to a gene: 10. The CDR3 loop reads CASSGTRSFEQYF. The CDR3, as DNA: TGTGCCAGTAGCGGGACTAGATCTTTCGAGCAGTACTTC.

Details on this clone: Other DNA sequences of this sample code for an identical CDR3. The V call is TRBV6-5, the J call TRBJ2-3; D gene unclear. The CDR3 contains 15 residues. Germline V gives CDR1 MNHEY, CDR2 SVGAGI. V lost 2 bases and J 0 bases, leaving 9 bases between the germline ends. CDR3 nucleotide sequence: TGTGCCAGCAGTTACCAGGCCGCTAGCACAGATACGCAGTATTTT. Protein: CASSYQAASTDTQYF.

Here the CDR3 reads CASTPSGQGRDEQYF. CDR3 in DNA: TGTGCCAGCACCCCTTCGGGACAGGGGAGAGACGAGCAGTACTTC. The chain uses TRBV7-9 and TRBJ2-7, with 10 bases that match TRBD1. CDR1 SEHNR and CDR2 FQNEAQ come from the germline V gene (reference sequence). V gave up 7 bases and J gave up 5 bases; unmatched junction bases: 11. The CDR3 runs to 15 residues.

The J gene is TRBJ2-7, the V gene TRBV21-1; the table's D call, TRBD2, has no DNA check behind it. TRBV21-1 is a pseudogene segment. The CDR3 contains 18 residues. The CDR3 is CASSKARRGTRSCYEQYF. CDR3 coding DNA: TGTGCCAGCAGCAAAGCCAGGAGGGGGACTAGGTCGTGTTACGAGCAGTACTTC.

The V call is TRBV6-4, the J call TRBJ2-1; 7 bases align to TRBD2. The germline V gene encodes CDR1 MRHNA and CDR2 SNTAGT. The CDR3 covers 15 residues. Germline trimming cut 2 bases from V and 5 bases from J; bases unmatched to any gene: 6. CDR3 bases: TGTGCCAGCAGTGACGAGGTGGGAGGGCACAATGAGCAGTTCTTC. Protein: CASSDEVGGHNEQFF.

The chain has TRBV14 and TRBJ2-7; tentatively, D is TRBD2 (5 bases). Trimming cost V 0 bases and J 1 base, with 7 bases left between them. The germline CDR1 and CDR2 sequences are SGHDN and FVKESK. The CDR3 covers 14 residues. CDR3 bases: TGTGCCAGCAGCCAAGATCGGGGATCCTACGAGCAGTACTTC. As protein: CASSQDRGSYEQYF.

The J gene is TRBJ1-2, the V gene TRBV5-1; D is unresolved. V lost 1 base to trimming and J lost 8 bases, with 9 bases between them. Germline CDR1 is SGHRS and CDR2 is YFSETQ. This CDR3 is 12 amino acids long. CDR3 residues: CASSLTGEGYTF. For the CDR3, the DNA is TGCGCCAGCAGCTTGACCGGAGAAGGCTACACCTTC.

The chain couples TRBV7-9 to TRBJ2-7, with 7 positions matching TRBD2. Germline CDR1 is SEHNR and CDR2 is FQNEAQ (reference sequence). This CDR3 has 15 amino acids. V lost 1 base and J lost 3; bases outside the gene matches: 6. CDR3 DNA sequence: TGTGCCAGCAGCTTAGATTGGGAGGGGAACTACGAGCAGTACTTC. Protein product: CASSLDWEGNYEQYF.

The V gene is TRBV5-6, the J gene TRBJ2-1, with TRBD2 matching over 11 bases. This CDR3 has 15 amino acids. Germline-derived CDR1 and CDR2 are SGHDT and YYEEEE. V was pared by 0 bases and J by 9 bases, with 5 bases of the junction left unmatched. For the CDR3, the DNA is TGTGCCAGCAGCTTGGTACTAGCGGGAGTGGTTGAGCAGTTCTTC. Amino acid sequence: CASSLVLAGVVEQFF. Using reference TRBV5-6 and TRBJ2-1 for the parts outside the CDR3, the full variable domain is DAGVTQSPTHLIKTRGQQVTLRCSPKSGHDTVSWYQQALGQGPQFIFQYYEEEERQRGNFPDRFSGHQFPNYSSELNVNALLLGDSALYLCASSLVLAGVVEQFFGPGTRLTVL.

The rearrangement uses TRBV11-2 and TRBJ1-2; D remains unclear. The V end lost 2 bases, the J end lost 6 bases, and 7 bases lay between the germline ends. CDR3 length: 12 amino acids. Germline assignment: CDR1 SGHAT and CDR2 FQNNGV. The CDR3 spells CASSLIFDGYTF. The CDR3 nucleotides read TGTGCCAGCAGCTTAATCTTCGATGGCTACACCTTC. Full variable domain (rest looked up from reference TRBV11-2 and TRBJ1-2): EAGVAQSPRYKIIEKRQSVAFWCNPISGHATLYWYQQILGQGPKLLIQFQNNGVVDDSQLPKDRFSAERLKGVDSTLKIQPAKLEDSAVYLCASSLIFDGYTFGSGTRLTVV.

The V and J genes are TRBV15 and TRBJ1-1; 8 bases match TRBD1. J gave up 6 bases and V 3 bases, and 9 bases lay outside the gene matches. CDR1 LNHNV and CDR2 YYDKDF come from the germline V gene (reference sequence). The CDR3 runs 15 residues. The CDR3 sequence is CATSRQQGGFSEAFF. In nucleotides, the CDR3 is TGTGCCACCAGCAGGCAACAGGGGGGTTTCTCTGAAGCTTTCTTT.

The genes are TRBV11-2 and TRBJ2-3, with D perhaps TRBD2 (5 bases). This CDR3 has 15 amino acids. V was clipped by 6 bases and J by 1 base, with 14 bases between them. Per the germline V gene, CDR1 is SGHAT and CDR2 is FQNNGV. This CDR3 is CASRQATTRTDTQYF. CDR3 DNA: TGTGCCAGCAGGCAGGCGACTACTCGCACAGATACGCAGTATTTT.

The chain employs TRBV27 and TRBJ1-2; D unclear. CDR3 length equals 14 residues. Germline CDR1 is MNHEY and CDR2 is SMNVEV (reference sequence). Trimming shortened V by 3 bases and J by 4 bases, and 12 bases separated the two germline ends. This CDR3 reads CASSFLGTSYGYTF. As DNA, the CDR3 is TGTGCCAGCAGTTTCCTGGGCACCAGCTATGGCTACACCTTC.